The 23 T cell receptor beta chains reported below all come from one sample, sequenced in a study of metastatic and nonmetastatic thyroid tumors. TCRdb called clones again from the PCR reads with MiXCR. The table shows 9,000 to 13,000 clones, with 25% to 30% occurring only once. Every patient underwent thyroid surgery untreated. Sample: tumor tissue. Receptors were obtained from a female donor with papillary thyroid cancer or a benign thyroid nodule (not recorded which). Some clones in this sample may be carry-over from other donors' samples.

The chain is built from TRBV28 and TRBJ1-2; D gene ambiguous. Germline V gene lookup returns CDR1 MDHEN and CDR2 SYDVKM. The CDR3 totals 12 residues. The ends were cut back, 4 bases at V and 1 base at J, with 4 bases in the middle. DNA for the CDR3: TGTGCCAGCAGTTACCTTAACTATGGCTACACCTTC. As protein: CASSYLNYGYTF.

The V and J genes are TRBV20-1 and TRBJ1-3; no reliable D call. This CDR3 comprises 14 residues. V gave up 6 bases and J gave up 8 bases, with 20 bases separating them. The germline CDR1 and CDR2 sequences are DFQATT and SNEGSKA (reference sequence). CDR3 sequence: CSASDPLLADTIYF. DNA for the CDR3: TGCAGTGCCAGTGACCCGCTTTTAGCGGACACCATATATTTT.

The chain uses TRBV5-1 and TRBJ1-6; TRBD1 aligns across 7 bases. In germline, CDR1 is SGHRS, CDR2 YFSETQ. The CDR3 is 13 residues long. The trim removed 4 bases at V and 8 bases at J, leaving 3 bases unmatched. This CDR3 reads CASSGTGDSPLHF. The CDR3 DNA follows: TGCGCCAGCAGCGGAACAGGGGATTCACCCCTCCACTTT.

This clone has a handful of counts. This chain uses TRBV12-3 or TRBV12-4 with TRBJ2-1; weak D call: TRBD1 (6 bases). The CDR3 sequence is 14 residues long. V was shortened by 5 bases and J by 5 bases, with 13 bases between the two germline ends. CDR3 in DNA: TGTGCCAGCAGTGTGGACAGAGCTAACAATGAGCAGTTCTTC. Its translation: CASSVDRANNEQFF.

The rearrangement links TRBV4-2 to TRBJ2-7, with a possible D match to TRBD2 (5 bases). The length of the CDR3 is 14 residues. V was shortened by 0 bases and J by 6 bases, with 12 bases between the two germline ends. The germline gives CDR1 LGHNA, CDR2 YNFKEQ. The CDR3 here is CASSQDSTTLEQYF. The CDR3 region has the DNA TGTGCCAGCAGCCAAGATTCGACTACCCTCGAGCAGTACTTC.

This clone counts as medium-sized. The rearrangement joins TRBV20-1 to TRBJ2-7; 8 bases are shared with TRBD2. V trimming: 2 bases; J trimming: 0 bases; junction bases outside the gene matches: 3. The germline CDR1 and CDR2 sequences are DFQATT and SNEGSKA (reference sequence). This CDR3 has 14 amino acids. DNA of the CDR3: TGCAGTGCTAGAAGGGGACTAGGCTCCTACGAGCAGTACTTC. It is translated as CSARRGLGSYEQYF.

This clone has ten or more counts. The rearrangement joins TRBV12-3 or TRBV12-4 to TRBJ2-3, with D possibly matching TRBD2 (5 bases). V dropped 3 bases and J dropped 1 base, with 11 bases sitting between them. This CDR3 has 15 residues. The CDR3 bases are TGTGCCAGCAGTTTTCGGGGTTTCGGCACAGATACGCAGTATTTT. Translated: CASSFRGFGTDTQYF.

At least ten counts were recorded for this clone. The chain combines TRBV2 with TRBJ2-6; possible D gene TRBD2, 6 bases. Looked up from germline, CDR1 is SNHLY and CDR2 is FYNNEI. With 11 bases removed from V and 4 bases from J, the gap between germline ends came to 18 bases. CDR3 length: 15 residues. CDR3: CASSQGAGGANVLTF. CDR3 in DNA: TGTGCCTCCTCGCAAGGGGCGGGGGGGGCCAACGTCCTGACTTTC.

This clone counts as medium-sized. J is TRBJ1-1 and V is TRBV7-9, with 8 bases identical to TRBD1. In germline, CDR1 is SEHNR, CDR2 FQNEAQ (reference sequence). There are 13 residues in the CDR3. V was pared by 2 bases and J by 7 bases, with 3 bases of the junction left unmatched. The CDR3 loop reads CASSLQGASEAFF. The CDR3 nucleotides are TGTGCCAGCAGCTTACAGGGGGCCAGTGAAGCTTTCTTT.

This clone is labeled medium-sized (0.01 to 0.1%). The chain has TRBV20-1 and TRBJ2-1; the match to TRBD2 covers 13 bases. The J segment lost 0 bases and the V segment lost 6 bases, leaving 5 bases of the junction unmatched. The CDR3 spans 16 residues. Germline V gene sequence: CDR1 DFQATT, CDR2 SNEGSKA (reference sequence). The CDR3 coding sequence is TGCAGTGCAGGGACTAGCGGGACTAGCTCCTACAATGAGCAGTTCTTC. This translates into CSAGTSGTSSYNEQFF.

The gene calls are TRBV20-1 and TRBJ1-2; the D gene is possibly TRBD1 (6 bases). There are 12 residues in the CDR3. Looked up from germline, CDR1 is DFQATT and CDR2 is SNEGSKA (reference sequence). V was clipped by 8 bases and J by 4 bases, with 14 bases between them. This CDR3 reads CSCRTEIYGYTF. CDR3 DNA sequence: TGCAGTTGCCGGACAGAGATCTATGGCTACACCTTC.

The chain has TRBV5-1 and TRBJ2-5; 8 bases align to TRBD2. Germline V CDR1 and CDR2: SGHRS, YFSETQ. The CDR3 covers 14 residues. V lost 6 bases and J lost 5; bases outside the gene matches: 9. The CDR3 DNA follows: TGCGCCAGCACCGTGGCGGGGGGCGCGGAGACCCAGTACTTC. It translates to CASTVAGGAETQYF.

In its sample, this clone ranks as medium-sized. The rearrangement links TRBV20-1 to TRBJ2-7, with 9 nucleotides matching TRBD2. This CDR3 comprises 12 residues. The ends lost 0 bases at V and 12 bases at J; junction bases unmatched: 6. Germline V gene lookup returns CDR1 DFQATT and CDR2 SNEGSKA (reference sequence). CDR3 protein: CSARDLAGVPYF. The CDR3 bases are TGCAGTGCTAGAGATTTAGCGGGAGTCCCGTACTTC.

There are a few counts of this clone. The V call is TRBV28, the J call TRBJ2-7; TRBD2 agrees at 15 bases. This CDR3 contains 15 residues. Looked up from germline, CDR1 is MDHEN and CDR2 is SYDVKM. V was pared by 4 bases and J by 4 bases, with 2 bases of the junction left unmatched. CDR3 loop: CASSWTSGGVYEQYF. DNA of the CDR3: TGTGCCAGCAGTTGGACTAGCGGGGGGGTTTACGAGCAGTACTTC.

The V and J genes are TRBV20-1 and TRBJ2-2; D is perhaps TRBD2 (6 bases). Germline CDR1 reads DFQATT; CDR2 reads SNEGSKA (reference sequence). With 3 bases removed from V and 6 bases from J, the gap between germline ends came to 11 bases. There are 13 residues in the CDR3. CDR3 sequence reads: CSAREGLPGELFF. The CDR3 DNA is TGCAGTGCTAGGGAGGGTCTTCCCGGGGAGCTGTTTTTT.

This clone qualifies as medium-sized. The CDR3 DNA is TGTGCCAGCAGTTTTTTATTGGGACAGGGCTCCTACGAGCAGTACTTC. This sequence encodes CASSFLLGQGSYEQYF. The chain is built from TRBV6-2 or TRBV6-3 and TRBJ2-7, with 9 bases matching TRBD1. Germline CDR1 MNHEY, CDR2 SVGEGT. The CDR3 runs to 16 residues. After removal of 4 bases from V and 0 bases from J, the junction contained 7 bases not matched to a gene.

The chain links TRBV24-1 to TRBJ1-5; D is perhaps TRBD1 (6 bases). CDR1 and CDR2 (germline): KGHDR, SFDVKD. This CDR3 is 16 amino acids long. V lost 4 bases and J 2 bases, leaving 14 bases between the germline ends. This CDR3 is CATSDPKDSGNQPQHF. In DNA form, the CDR3 reads TGTGCCACCAGTGACCCTAAGGACAGTGGCAATCAGCCCCAGCATTTT.

This clone qualifies as medium-sized. This chain joins TRBV5-1 and TRBJ2-1, with 9 nucleotides matching TRBD1. The V and J ends lost 2 bases and 4 bases, in that order; junction bases with no gene match: 4. Germline V gene data show CDR1 as SGHRS and CDR2 as YFSETQ. The CDR3 runs 15 residues. CDR3 in DNA: TGCGCCAGCAGCTTAGACGGGACAGGGTACAATGAGCAGTTCTTC. Translating it yields CASSLDGTGYNEQFF.

The V gene is TRBV20-1, the J gene TRBJ1-3; perhaps TRBD1 as D (5 bases). With 5 bases removed from V and 3 bases from J, the gap between germline ends came to 14 bases. Germline-derived CDR1 and CDR2 are DFQATT and SNEGSKA (reference sequence). This CDR3 spans 14 amino acids. The CDR3: CSASGTPYGNTIYF. CDR3 DNA sequence: TGCAGTGCTTCCGGGACCCCTTATGGAAACACCATATATTTT.

The V and J genes are TRBV5-1 and TRBJ1-1; weak D call: TRBD1 (6 bases). V was clipped by 0 bases and J by 6 bases, with 12 bases between them. Germline lookup yields CDR1 SGHRS and CDR2 YFSETQ. CDR3 length: 14 residues. CDR3 in DNA: TGCGCCAGCAGCTTGGATCCGGGACAACCTGAAGCTTTCTTT. This translates into CASSLDPGQPEAFF.

The gene calls are TRBV7-2 and TRBJ1-2, with D unclear. This CDR3 comprises 15 residues. V lost 4 bases and J lost 4, with 16 bases in between. CDR1 and CDR2 (germline): SGHTA, FQGNSA. CDR3 bases: TGTGCCAGCAGCTCCTACGTGGTCGAAACCTATGGCTACACCTTC. It translates to CASSSYVVETYGYTF.

This clone was seen once. Other DNA sequences of this sample code for an identical CDR3. The chain employs TRBV14 and TRBJ2-1; 8 bases map to TRBD2. V lost 2 bases, J lost 7 bases, and 10 bases stayed unmatched. Germline V gene lookup returns CDR1 SGHDN and CDR2 FVKESK. The CDR3 runs 16 residues. The CDR3 nucleotides are TGTGCCAGCAGCCAAAAACTTGCGGGAGGTTTAAATGAGCAGTTCTTC. As protein: CASSQKLAGGLNEQFF. The whole variable domain, filled in from reference TRBV14 and TRBJ2-1, reads EAGVTQFPSHSVIEKGQTVTLRCDPISGHDNLYWYRRVMGKEIKFLLHFVKESKQDESGMPNNRFLAERTGGTYSTLKVQPAELEDSGVYFCASSQKLAGGLNEQFFGPGTRLTVL.

Judged by abundance, this clone is medium-sized (0.01 to 0.1%). CDR3 protein: CASSLGTSGYNEQFF. The CDR3 coding sequence is TGTGCCAGCAGCTTAGGGACTAGCGGTTACAATGAGCAGTTCTTC. J is TRBJ2-1 and V is TRBV7-3; 11 bases are a match to TRBD2. The CDR3 has 15 amino acids. The V gene end was trimmed by 2 bases and the J gene end by 4 bases; junction bases not matched to a gene: 1. CDR1 and CDR2 from the germline V gene are SGHTA and FQGTGA. Drawing the rest from reference TRBV7-3 and TRBJ2-1, the complete variable domain is GAGVSQTPSNKVTEKGKYVELRCDPISGHTALYWYRQSLGQGPEFLIYFQGTGAADDSGLPNDRFFAVRPEGSVSTLKIQRTERGDSAVYLCASSLGTSGYNEQFFGPGTRLTVL.